This T cell receptor beta chain was observed in a study of patients and donors after allogeneic stem cell transplantation. TCRdb passed the RT-PCR reads through MiXCR, listing each CDR3 protein once. The sample shows about 150,000 distinct CDR3 sequences, about two fifths of them seen only once. Trimming removed 5 bases from V and 4 bases from J; junction bases left unmatched: 8. This CDR3 has 15 amino acids. The germline V gene encodes CDR1 SGHTA and CDR2 FQGTGA. This clonotype was obtained from a human donor who was either an allogeneic HSCT recipient or a stem cell or donor lymphocyte infusion donor (not recorded which). It is not recorded whose cells these are; they may come from a transplant donor. The sequencing input was blood, either unsorted or a sorted T cell fraction (not recorded which). The chain links TRBV7-3 to TRBJ1-2; 9 bases are shared with TRBD1. CDR3 amino acids: CASSPTGGAGYGYTF. The CDR3 DNA is TGTGCCAGCAGCCCCACAGGGGGCGCGGGCTATGGCTACACCTTC.